Below, one T cell receptor (beta chain) is given with its context. What it binds is unknown. This entry comes from a study of T-cell memory formation after mild COVID-19. Background on the study: The TCR clusters were mostly specific to one donor.

Researchers used 5'RACE with constant-segment primers to make TCR alpha and TCR beta cDNA libraries that carry sample barcodes and UMIs. TCRdb reprocessed the 5' RACE reads with MiXCR, giving one entry per CDR3 protein. In the table there are roughly 110,000 distinct CDR3 sequences, about a sixth of which are singletons. The CDR3 loop spans 16 amino acids. Germline CDR1 reads SGHTA; CDR2 reads FQGTGA. Deletions cut 5 bases from V and 3 bases from J, with 16 bases between. Broader study findings: Pre-infection memory held some responding clones, suggesting pre-existing cross-reactive T cells responded. There was a balanced CD4/CD8 profile in clones contracting day 15 to 85, and later expanders leaned CD4+.

This TCR came from an adult woman who had mild COVID-19 (a few samples of this study predate the infection). Cell type and time point are not known. Sequenced: PBMCs or a T cell subset sorted from them (not recorded which). J is TRBJ2-2 and V is TRBV7-3; D unresolved. This CDR3 is CASSPPPWKHTGELFF. The CDR3 DNA follows: TGTGCCAGCAGCCCCCCCCCCTGGAAGCACACCGGGGAGCTGTTTTTT.